These 30 T cell receptor beta chains were all obtained from the same sample, sequenced in a study of T cell repertoires in cytomegalovirus infection. One entry per CDR3 protein results from TCRdb running MiXCR on the reads. The table records hundreds of thousands of distinct CDR3 sequences, less than 25% of them present only once. Sequenced input: CD8+ T cells from PBMCs. The receptors derive from a human donor in good health (CMV status not recorded). Some clones in this sample may be carry-over from other donors' samples.

This clonotype was counted only a few times. V usage is TRBV28 and J usage is TRBJ2-1; D is possibly TRBD2 (6 bases). Germline CDR1 and CDR2: MDHEN and SYDVKM. V was trimmed by 9 bases and J by 4 bases, leaving 19 bases between them. The CDR3 runs 15 residues. Written as DNA, the CDR3 is TGTGCCAGTTTCCCGGTCGCGGGGATTTACAATGAGCAGTTCTTC. Translated, it gives CASFPVAGIYNEQFF. The whole variable domain, filled in from reference TRBV28 and TRBJ2-1, reads DVKVTQSSRYLVKRTGEKVFLECVQDMDHENMFWYRQDPGLGLRLIYFSYDVKMKEKGDIPEGYSVSREKKERFSLILESASTNQTSMYLCASFPVAGIYNEQFFGPGTRLTVL.

This clonotype showed up just a few times. The gene calls are TRBV19 and TRBJ1-1; D not certain. There are 11 residues in the CDR3. With 7 bases removed from V and 8 bases from J, the gap between germline ends came to 11 bases. The germline V gene has CDR1 LNHDA and CDR2 SQIVND (reference sequence). Written as DNA, the CDR3 is TGTGCCAGTACCCTCCTCTCAGAAGCTTTCTTT. As protein: CASTLLSEAFF.

This clonotype has just a few counts. The chain carries TRBV6-4 and TRBJ2-3, with D tentatively TRBD1 (6 bases). With 8 bases removed from V and 3 bases from J, the gap between germline ends came to 18 bases. CDR1 MRHNA and CDR2 SNTAGT come from the germline V gene. The CDR3 sequence is 15 residues long. The CDR3 nucleotides are TGTGCCAGCCGAAAAACAGGGATCAGTACAGATACGCAGTATTTT. Amino acid sequence: CASRKTGISTDTQYF.

This clonotype showed up just a few times. The chain links TRBV6-6 to TRBJ2-7, with D tentatively TRBD2 (6 bases). The V end was cut by 0 bases, the J end by 3 bases, with 9 bases between. Germline values: CDR1 MNHNY, CDR2 SVGAGI (reference sequence). The CDR3 has 14 residues. CDR3 sequence reads: CASSYSRGNYEQYV. CDR3 nucleotides: TGTGCCAGCAGTTACTCTCGGGGGAACTACGAGCAGTACGTC.

This clonotype was counted once. The V and J genes are TRBV12-3 or TRBV12-4 and TRBJ2-3; 12 bases agree with TRBD2. The length of the CDR3 is 16 residues. Unmatched junction bases numbered 6, after V lost 6 bases and J lost 2 bases. The CDR3 bases are TGTGCCAGCAGGCTGACTAGCGGGGGCTTCACAGATACGCAGTATTTT. Its protein is CASRLTSGGFTDTQYF.

The CDR3 region has the DNA TGTGCCAGCAGTTACGGATCTTTAGAGACAGACCAAGAGACCCAGTACTTC. This sequence encodes CASSYGSLETDQETQYF. This sequence joins TRBV6-5 and TRBJ2-5; D is perhaps TRBD1 (5 bases). This CDR3 spans 17 amino acids. CDR1 is MNHEY, CDR2 SVGAGI, per germline. The V end was cut by 2 bases, the J end by 0 bases, with 16 bases between.

The rearrangement uses TRBV14 and TRBJ2-5; 10 positions agree with TRBD1. The CDR3 has 14 residues. Germline CDR1 is SGHDN and CDR2 is FVKESK. V gave up 3 bases and J gave up 10 bases; unmatched junction bases: 8. The CDR3 loop reads CASSHGQGEKNQYF. In DNA, the CDR3 is TGTGCCAGCAGCCACGGACAGGGGGAAAAGAACCAGTACTTC. The variable domain in full, with the rest retrieved from reference TRBV14 and TRBJ2-5, is EAGVTQFPSHSVIEKGQTVTLRCDPISGHDNLYWYRRVMGKEIKFLLHFVKESKQDESGMPNNRFLAERTGGTYSTLKVQPAELEDSGVYFCASSHGQGEKNQYFGPGTRLLVL.

This clonotype was counted only a few times. The chain uses TRBV2 and TRBJ2-1, with D unclear. CDR3 length: 12 amino acids. In germline, CDR1 is SNHLY, CDR2 FYNNEI. The V end lost 8 bases, the J end lost 10 bases, and 15 bases lay between the germline ends. The CDR3 loop reads CASCSGLREQFF. Here the CDR3 DNA reads TGTGCCAGCTGCTCGGGCCTCAGGGAGCAGTTCTTC.

The rearrangement links TRBV4-1 to TRBJ2-2, with TRBD1 identical over 10 bases. This CDR3 is 16 amino acids long. V was clipped by 5 bases and J by 5 bases; unmatched bases: 8. Germline V CDR1 and CDR2: MGHRA, YSYEKL. The DNA of the CDR3 is TGCGCCAGCAGCGAGACAGGGGGCCCTCCGACCGGGGAGCTGTTTTTT. This encodes CASSETGGPPTGELFF.

The V and J genes are TRBV7-9 and TRBJ2-5; no firm D call. Trimming stripped 1 base from V and 8 bases from J, with 8 bases between. Germline CDR1 and CDR2: SEHNR and FQNEAQ (reference sequence). CDR3 length: 12 residues. The CDR3 bases are TGTGCCAGCAGCTTAGAGGGCCTTACCCAGTACTTC. Its protein is CASSLEGLTQYF.

The chain employs TRBV29-1 and TRBJ1-2, with 8 bases lining up with TRBD1. From germline, CDR1 is SQVTM and CDR2 ANQGSEA. J lost 4 bases, V lost 7 bases, and 8 bases had no gene match. This CDR3 contains 13 residues. Here the CDR3 reads CSAETGETYGYTF. As DNA, the CDR3 is TGCAGCGCAGAGACAGGGGAGACCTATGGCTACACCTTC. Combining the CDR3 with reference TRBV29-1 and TRBJ1-2 gives the whole variable domain SAVISQKPSRDICQRGTSLTIQCQVDSQVTMMFWYRQQPGQSLTLIATANQGSEATYESGFVIDKFPISRPNLTFSTLTVSNMSPEDSSIYLCSAETGETYGYTFGSGTRLTVV.

Worth noting for this clonotype: This could be a read error, since a much larger clone is one nucleotide away. The chain has TRBV29-1 and TRBJ1-1; D may be TRBD1 (5 bases). This CDR3 is 13 amino acids long. V shed 4 bases and J shed 4 bases, with 13 bases lying between them. From germline, CDR1 is SQVTM and CDR2 ANQGSEA. CDR3 coding DNA: TGCAGCGTTGTCGGGGTCGGGACCACTGAAGCTTTCTTT. As protein: CSVVGVGTTEAFF.

J is TRBJ2-5 and V is TRBV20-1, with D hard to call. This CDR3 has 16 amino acids. Trimming removed 2 bases at V and 7 bases at J, with 23 bases between. The germline CDR1 and CDR2 sequences are DFQATT and SNEGSKA (reference sequence). The CDR3, as DNA: TGCAGTGCTAGATCCGGGTCCGGCCTCCGGTCAGGGACCCAGTACTTC. As protein: CSARSGSGLRSGTQYF.

This clonotype was observed at least ten times. The chain joins TRBV14 to TRBJ1-6; 7 bases agree with TRBD1. The CDR3 consists of 17 residues. Germline V gene data show CDR1 as SGHDN and CDR2 as FVKESK. Unmatched junction bases numbered 14, after V lost 3 bases and J lost 9 bases. DNA for the CDR3: TGTGCCAGCAGCCACGGAAGATTAATACAGGGGACTTCACCCCTCCACTTT. Translating gives CASSHGRLIQGTSPLHF.

To note about this clonotype: Possible read error: a much larger clone is one base away. The genes are TRBV7-8 and TRBJ2-2; D is perhaps TRBD2 (6 bases). Germline-derived CDR1 and CDR2 are SGHVS and FQNEAQ. The CDR3 has 14 residues. The CDR3 nucleotides are TGTGTCAGCAGCCCCCCGACTAGTACCGGGGAGCTGTTTTTT. The encoded protein is CVSSPPTSTGELFF. The full variable domain, with the rest looked up from reference TRBV7-8 and TRBJ2-2, is GAGVSQSPRYKVAKRGQDVALRCDPISGHVSLFWYQQALGQGPEFLTYFQNEAQLDKSGLPSDRFFAERPEGSVSTLKIQRTQQEDSAVYLCVSSPPTSTGELFFGEGSRLTVL.

The chain has TRBV5-1 and TRBJ2-5; D is unclear. The CDR3 is 13 residues long. The ends were cut back, 6 bases at V and 3 bases at J, with 12 bases in the middle. Germline V gene data show CDR1 as SGHRS and CDR2 as YFSETQ. CDR3 coding DNA: TGCGCCAGCACCTCTGGCGGAAAAGAGACCCAGTACTTC. Translation: CASTSGGKETQYF.

This clonotype was observed a few times. The chain uses TRBV4-1 and TRBJ1-4; no clear D. V was trimmed by 2 bases and J by 8 bases, leaving 12 bases between them. The CDR3 totals 14 residues. The germline V gene encodes CDR1 MGHRA and CDR2 YSYEKL. The CDR3 region is CASSQYYEGEKLFF. The DNA of the CDR3 is TGCGCCAGCAGCCAATACTATGAAGGCGAAAAACTGTTTTTT.

This clonotype was counted ten times or more. V and J are TRBV7-2 and TRBJ2-7, with D perhaps given as TRBD1 or TRBD2 (5 bases each). This CDR3 comprises 14 residues. Trimming pared 4 bases from V and 4 bases from J, leaving 14 bases between. CDR1 is SGHTA, CDR2 FQGNSA, per germline. The CDR3 DNA follows: TGTGCCAGCAGCTCCCCGGGGACCGATTACGAGCAGTACTTC. This codes for CASSSPGTDYEQYF.

This chain connects TRBV3-1 to TRBJ2-5; D is unresolved. The CDR3 loop spans 16 amino acids. CDR1 and CDR2 (germline): LGHDT, YNNKEL (reference sequence). V lost 0 bases and J 3 bases, leaving 14 bases between the germline ends. The CDR3 loop is CASSQDPWVLKETQYF. CDR3 coding DNA: TGTGCCAGCAGCCAAGATCCCTGGGTCTTGAAAGAGACCCAGTACTTC.

This rearrangement joins TRBV20-1 to TRBJ1-2; 11 bases fit TRBD1. Per germline, CDR1 DFQATT and CDR2 SNEGSKA (reference sequence). With 6 bases clipped from V and 6 bases from J, the junction kept 6 bases outside the gene matches. This CDR3 comprises 13 residues. The CDR3 region is CSARDRGSNGYTF. CDR3 bases: TGCAGTGCCCGGGACAGGGGGAGTAATGGCTACACCTTC.

A remark on this clonotype: This clone may be a read error of a much larger clone one base away. This chain uses TRBV6-2 or TRBV6-3 with TRBJ2-3; no definite D call. In germline, CDR1 is MNHEY, CDR2 SVGEGT. The CDR3 loop spans 15 amino acids. The CDR3 region has the DNA TGTGCCAACAGTTTGGACCCCCTGTTGCCAGATACGCAGTATTTT. Amino acids: CANSLDPLLPDTQYF.

This clonotype was observed a few times. The chain recombines TRBV28 with TRBJ2-2; TRBD2 matches 8 bases. Germline CDR1 and CDR2: MDHEN and SYDVKM. This CDR3 spans 16 amino acids. With 5 bases clipped from V and 3 bases from J, the junction kept 8 bases outside the gene matches. The CDR3 nucleotides read TGTGCCAGCAGTCCCCAGCGGGGGCCACACACCGGGGAGCTGTTTTTT. Residues: CASSPQRGPHTGELFF.

This clonotype was found many times. V and J are TRBV7-2 and TRBJ2-6; 7 nucleotides line up with TRBD1. Germline V CDR1 and CDR2: SGHTA, FQGNSA. This CDR3 contains 18 residues. Germline trimming cut 3 bases from V and 3 bases from J; bases unmatched to any gene: 11. The CDR3 nucleotides are TGTGCCAGCAGCTTTTCGGGGCAGGGGGTTCTTGGGGCCAACGTCCTGACTTTC. Translating gives CASSFSGQGVLGANVLTF.

The genes are TRBV19 and TRBJ2-3; no firm D call. Trimming took 2 bases from V and 0 from J, leaving 15 bases between them. Looked up from germline, CDR1 is LNHDA and CDR2 is SQIVND (reference sequence). The CDR3 length is 17 residues. The CDR3 region is CASSIPSVYLSTDTQYF. CDR3 sequence (DNA): TGTGCCAGTAGTATACCTTCGGTGTACCTTAGCACAGATACGCAGTATTTT.

Many counts were recorded for this clonotype. The V call is TRBV4-1, the J call TRBJ2-1; D may be TRBD2 (7 bases). Germline CDR1 reads MGHRA; CDR2 reads YSYEKL. The ends were cut back, 2 bases at V and 1 base at J, with 12 bases in the middle. The CDR3 is made up of 16 amino acids. CDR3 in amino acids: CASSQWGGQSYNEQFF. DNA for the CDR3: TGCGCCAGCAGCCAATGGGGGGGGCAGTCCTACAATGAGCAGTTCTTC.

For this clonotype: This may stem from a read error, because a much larger clone lies one nucleotide away. The chain joins TRBV7-6 to TRBJ2-2; D remains unclear. CDR3 length equals 12 residues. Germline loops: CDR1 SGHVS, CDR2 FNYEAQ. CDR3 residues: CVSSLDGGELFF. In nucleotides, the CDR3 is TGTGTCAGCAGCTTAGATGGAGGGGAGCTGTTTTTT. The full variable domain, its missing parts supplied by reference TRBV7-6 and TRBJ2-2, is GAGVSQSPRYKVTKRGQDVALRCDPISGHVSLYWYRQALGQGPEFLTYFNYEAQQDKSGLPNDRFSAERPEGSISTLTIQRTEQRDSAMYRCVSSLDGGELFFGEGSRLTVL.

About this clonotype itself: A much larger clone lies a single base off, so this may be a read error. This chain connects TRBV6-6 to TRBJ2-1; 9 bases agree with TRBD2. Per germline, CDR1 MNHNY and CDR2 SVGAGI (reference sequence). The CDR3 has 16 amino acids. After removal of 7 bases from V and 6 bases from J, the junction contained 13 bases not matched to a gene. CDR3 protein: CASNDPETSGFNEQFF. The DNA for the CDR3 is TGTGCCAGCAACGACCCTGAGACTAGCGGATTCAATGAGCAGTTCTTC.

This clonotype was observed many times. The chain combines TRBV7-2 with TRBJ2-7; D is possibly TRBD1 (7 bases). The CDR3 length is 13 residues. Per the germline V gene, CDR1 is SGHTA and CDR2 is FQGNSA. Trimming left V 4 bases short and J 5 bases short, with 12 bases between. The CDR3 loop reads CASSSTGTHEQYV. The CDR3 DNA follows: TGTGCCAGCAGCTCGACAGGGACTCACGAGCAGTACGTC.

V and J are TRBV19 and TRBJ1-5, with 9 bases aligning to TRBD1. Per the germline V gene, CDR1 is LNHDA and CDR2 is SQIVND (reference sequence). This CDR3 contains 15 residues. The V gene end was trimmed by 5 bases and the J gene end by 6 bases; junction bases not matched to a gene: 8. The CDR3 loop reads CASSPTGGFGQPQHF. The CDR3 DNA is TGTGCCAGTAGTCCAACAGGGGGCTTTGGTCAGCCCCAGCATTTT.

The J gene is TRBJ2-1, the V gene TRBV28; 9 positions agree with TRBD2. The CDR3 spans 18 residues. The germline V gene encodes CDR1 MDHEN and CDR2 SYDVKM. The ends lost 6 bases at V and 6 bases at J; junction bases unmatched: 18. In DNA form, the CDR3 reads TGTGCCAGCAGCTTACTCAGCGGGGGGATAACCGGGGGCAATGAGCAGTTCTTC. Translated: CASSLLSGGITGGNEQFF.